This record looks at one T cell receptor beta chain sequence and its context. Trimming removed 4 bases at V and 2 bases at J, with 11 bases between. In germline, CDR1 is SGHTA, CDR2 FQGTGA. This CDR3 comprises 15 residues. This sample stems from a study of blood T cell repertoires in COVID-19. Looking at the study overall: Collection of acute and convalescent COVID-19 samples took place in the United States, Italy and Spain. Sources were T cells, B-cell-depleted T cells, or PBMCs; the material itself was cDNA or gDNA.

Original processing methods: Scientists estimated how many nucleated cells there were by amplifying reference gene primers. Repertoires were generated with immunoSEQ multiplex PCR, while TCRdb's copy carries only in-frame clones and drops some. From that table come the V and J calls and clone size; the DNA was used to work out D and trimming. The sample consists of around 61,000 clones, roughly nine tenths of them appearing once. Material: peripheral blood. The rearrangement links TRBV7-3 to TRBJ2-2; TRBD1 is a possible D gene (6 bases). The TCR comes from a man aged 60-69 years with acute or convalescent COVID-19. CDR3 in amino acids: CASSSGQLNTGELFF. DNA of the CDR3: TGTGCCAGCAGCTCAGGACAGCTTAACACCGGGGAGCTGTTTTTT.